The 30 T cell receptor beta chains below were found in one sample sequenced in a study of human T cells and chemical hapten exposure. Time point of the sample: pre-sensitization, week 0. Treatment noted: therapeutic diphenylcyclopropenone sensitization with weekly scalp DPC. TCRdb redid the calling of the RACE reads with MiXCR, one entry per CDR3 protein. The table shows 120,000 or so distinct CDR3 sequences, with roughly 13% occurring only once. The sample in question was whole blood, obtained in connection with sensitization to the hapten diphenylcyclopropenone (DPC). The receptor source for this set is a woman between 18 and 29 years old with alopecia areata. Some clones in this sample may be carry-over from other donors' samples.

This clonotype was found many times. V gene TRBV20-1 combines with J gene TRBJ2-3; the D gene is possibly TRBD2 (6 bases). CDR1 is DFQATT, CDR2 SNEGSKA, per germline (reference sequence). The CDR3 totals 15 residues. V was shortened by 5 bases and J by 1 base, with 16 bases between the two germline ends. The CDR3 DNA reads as TGCAGTGCTCCGCCCGGCCCGGGAGGCACAGATACGCAGTATTTT. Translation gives CSAPPGPGGTDTQYF.

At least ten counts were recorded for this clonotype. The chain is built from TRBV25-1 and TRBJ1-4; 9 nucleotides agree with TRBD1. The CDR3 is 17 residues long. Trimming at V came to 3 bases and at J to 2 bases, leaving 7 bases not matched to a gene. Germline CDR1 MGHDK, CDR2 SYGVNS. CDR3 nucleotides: TGTGCCAGCAGTGAGGGGACAGGGTGGTGGACTAATGAAAAACTGTTTTTT. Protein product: CASSEGTGWWTNEKLFF.

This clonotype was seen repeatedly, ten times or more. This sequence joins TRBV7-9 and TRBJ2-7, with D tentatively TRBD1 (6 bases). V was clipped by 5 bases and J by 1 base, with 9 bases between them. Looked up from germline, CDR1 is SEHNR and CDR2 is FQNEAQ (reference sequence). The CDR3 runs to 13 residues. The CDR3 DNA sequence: TGTGCCAGCAGCCCGACAGGATCCTACGAGCAGTACTTC. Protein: CASSPTGSYEQYF.

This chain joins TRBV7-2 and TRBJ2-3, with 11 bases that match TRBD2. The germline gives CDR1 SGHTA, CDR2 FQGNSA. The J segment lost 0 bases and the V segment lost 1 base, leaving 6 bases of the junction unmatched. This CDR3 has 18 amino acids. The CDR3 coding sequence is TGTGCCAGCAGCTTAGAGACGACTAGCGGGGCTAGCACAGATACGCAGTATTTT. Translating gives CASSLETTSGASTDTQYF. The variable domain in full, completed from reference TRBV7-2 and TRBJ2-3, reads GAGVSQSPSNKVTEKGKDVELRCDPISGHTALYWYRQSLGQGLEFLIYFQGNSAPDKSGLPSDRFSAERTGGSVSTLTIQRTQQEDSAVYLCASSLETTSGASTDTQYFGPGTRLTVL.

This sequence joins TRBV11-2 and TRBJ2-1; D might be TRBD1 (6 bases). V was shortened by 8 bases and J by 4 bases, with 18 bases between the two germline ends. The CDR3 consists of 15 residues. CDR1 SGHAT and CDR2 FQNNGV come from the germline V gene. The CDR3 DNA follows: TGTGCCAGCGGACTCAGGACAGACATTTACAATGAGCAGTTCTTC. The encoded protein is CASGLRTDIYNEQFF.

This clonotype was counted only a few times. This CDR3 reads CSAIRLRAAYEQYF. CDR3 nucleotides: TGCAGTGCTATTCGACTGAGAGCCGCCTACGAGCAGTACTTC. The rearrangement joins TRBV20-1 to TRBJ2-7; D ambiguous. Per germline, CDR1 DFQATT and CDR2 SNEGSKA (reference sequence). CDR3 length equals 14 residues. Trimming shortened V by 4 bases and J by 2 bases, and 15 bases separated the two germline ends.

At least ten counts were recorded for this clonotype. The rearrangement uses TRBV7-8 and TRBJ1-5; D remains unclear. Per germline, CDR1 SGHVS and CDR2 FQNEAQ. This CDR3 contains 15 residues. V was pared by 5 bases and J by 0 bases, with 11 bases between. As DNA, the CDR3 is TGTGCCAGCAGCCTTACGCGTGGTAGCAATCAGCCCCAGCATTTT. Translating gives CASSLTRGSNQPQHF.

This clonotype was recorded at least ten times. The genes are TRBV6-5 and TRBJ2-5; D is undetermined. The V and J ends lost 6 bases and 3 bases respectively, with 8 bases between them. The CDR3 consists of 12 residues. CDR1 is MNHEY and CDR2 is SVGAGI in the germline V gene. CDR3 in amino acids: CASSRTEETQYF. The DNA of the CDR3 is TGTGCCAGCAGCAGGACGGAAGAGACCCAGTACTTC.

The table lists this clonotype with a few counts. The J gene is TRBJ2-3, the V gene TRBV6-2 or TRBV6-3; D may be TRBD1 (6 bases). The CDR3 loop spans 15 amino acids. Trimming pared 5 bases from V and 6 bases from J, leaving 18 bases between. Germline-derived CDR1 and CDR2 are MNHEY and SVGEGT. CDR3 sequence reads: CASSHDRTAVDTQYF. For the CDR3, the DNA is TGTGCCAGCAGTCACGACAGGACGGCGGTGGATACGCAGTATTTT.

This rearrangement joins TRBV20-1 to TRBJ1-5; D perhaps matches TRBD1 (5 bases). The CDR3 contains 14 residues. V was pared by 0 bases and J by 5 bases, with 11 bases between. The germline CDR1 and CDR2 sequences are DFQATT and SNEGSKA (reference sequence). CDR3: CSARDRGVDQPQHF. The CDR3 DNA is TGCAGTGCTAGAGATCGAGGGGTCGATCAGCCCCAGCATTTT.

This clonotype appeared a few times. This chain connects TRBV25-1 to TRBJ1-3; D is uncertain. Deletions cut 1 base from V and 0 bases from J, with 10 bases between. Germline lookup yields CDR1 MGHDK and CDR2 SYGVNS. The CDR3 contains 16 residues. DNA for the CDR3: TGTGCCAGCAGTGAATTTGGGAGAACCTCTGGAAACACCATATATTTT. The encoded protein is CASSEFGRTSGNTIYF.

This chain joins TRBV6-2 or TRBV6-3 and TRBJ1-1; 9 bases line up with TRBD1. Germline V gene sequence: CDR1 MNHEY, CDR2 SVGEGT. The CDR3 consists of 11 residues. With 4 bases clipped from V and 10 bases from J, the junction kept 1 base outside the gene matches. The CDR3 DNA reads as TGTGCCAGCAGTTGGGGACAGGGAGCTTTCTTT. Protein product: CASSWGQGAFF.

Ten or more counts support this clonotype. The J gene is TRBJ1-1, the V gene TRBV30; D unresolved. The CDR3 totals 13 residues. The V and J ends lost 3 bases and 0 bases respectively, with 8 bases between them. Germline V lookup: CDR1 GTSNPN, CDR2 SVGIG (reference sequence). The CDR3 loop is CAWSGDMNTEAFF. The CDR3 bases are TGTGCCTGGAGCGGGGATATGAACACTGAAGCTTTCTTT.

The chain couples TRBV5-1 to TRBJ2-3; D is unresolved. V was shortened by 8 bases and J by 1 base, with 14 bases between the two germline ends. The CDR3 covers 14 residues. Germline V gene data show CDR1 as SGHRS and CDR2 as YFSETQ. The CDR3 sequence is CARRKGPGTDTQYF. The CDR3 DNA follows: TGCGCCAGGCGAAAAGGGCCGGGCACAGATACGCAGTATTTT.

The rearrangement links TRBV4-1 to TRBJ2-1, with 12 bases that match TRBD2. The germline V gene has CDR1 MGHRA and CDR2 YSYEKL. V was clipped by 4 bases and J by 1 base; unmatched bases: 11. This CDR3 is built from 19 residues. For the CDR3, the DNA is TGCGCCAGCAGCCGAACAACTAGCGGGGGGCTTAATTCCTACAATGAGCAGTTCTTC. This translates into CASSRTTSGGLNSYNEQFF.

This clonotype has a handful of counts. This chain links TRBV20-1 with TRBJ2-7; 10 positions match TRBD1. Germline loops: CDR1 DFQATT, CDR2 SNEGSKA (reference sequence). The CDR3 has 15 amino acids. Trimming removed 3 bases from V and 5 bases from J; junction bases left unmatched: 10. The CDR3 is CSARRPGTGVHEQYF. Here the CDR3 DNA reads TGCAGTGCTAGGAGACCCGGGACAGGGGTCCACGAGCAGTACTTC.

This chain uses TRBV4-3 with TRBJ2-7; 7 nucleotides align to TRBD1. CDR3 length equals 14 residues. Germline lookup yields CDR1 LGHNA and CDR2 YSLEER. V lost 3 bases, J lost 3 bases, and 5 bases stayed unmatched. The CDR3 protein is CASSQYRGFYEQYF. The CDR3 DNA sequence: TGCGCCAGCAGCCAGTACAGGGGTTTCTACGAGCAGTACTTC.

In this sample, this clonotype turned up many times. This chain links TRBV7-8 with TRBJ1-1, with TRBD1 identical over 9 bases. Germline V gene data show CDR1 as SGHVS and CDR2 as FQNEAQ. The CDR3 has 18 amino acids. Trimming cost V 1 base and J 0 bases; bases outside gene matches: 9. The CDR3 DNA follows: TGTGCCAGCAGCTTAGTAGTCGCCGGGACAGGGATGAACACTGAAGCTTTCTTT. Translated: CASSLVVAGTGMNTEAFF.

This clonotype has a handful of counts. The DNA of the CDR3 is TGTGCCAGCTCACCACAGGAGGGGGCCAGGTACGAGCAGTACTTC. Residues: CASSPQEGARYEQYF. The genes are TRBV18 and TRBJ2-7; maybe TRBD1 (7 bases). CDR3 length: 15 amino acids. With 1 base removed from V and 4 bases from J, the gap between germline ends came to 14 bases. Per germline, CDR1 KGHSH and CDR2 LQKENI. Full variable domain (remainder filled in from reference TRBV18 and TRBJ2-7): NAGVMQNPRHLVRRRGQEARLRCSPMKGHSHVYWYRQLPEEGLKFMVYLQKENIIDESGMPKERFSAEFPKEGPSILRIQQVVRGDSAAYFCASSPQEGARYEQYFGPGTRLTVT.

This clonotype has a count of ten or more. The CDR3 protein is CASSLRDTNSPLHF. CDR3 DNA: TGTGCCAGCAGTTTACGGGACACTAATTCACCCCTCCACTTT. This sequence joins TRBV12-3 or TRBV12-4 and TRBJ1-6; D may be TRBD1 (6 bases). CDR3 size: 14 residues. The V gene lost 2 bases and the J gene lost 6 bases, with 8 bases spanning the gap.

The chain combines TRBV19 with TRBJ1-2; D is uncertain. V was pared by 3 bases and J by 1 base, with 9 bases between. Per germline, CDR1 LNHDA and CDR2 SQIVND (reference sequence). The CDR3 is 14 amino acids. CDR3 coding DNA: TGTGCCAGTAGTATCCGCCCACTTAACTATGGCTACACCTTC. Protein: CASSIRPLNYGYTF.

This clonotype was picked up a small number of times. The CDR3 region is CASRPEAHQPQHF. CDR3 coding DNA: TGTGCCAGCAGGCCCGAGGCCCATCAGCCCCAGCATTTT. The chain uses TRBV2 and TRBJ1-5, with D uncertain. The V end lost 6 bases, the J end lost 5 bases, and 11 bases lay between the germline ends. The CDR3 spans 13 residues. Germline V gene sequence: CDR1 SNHLY, CDR2 FYNNEI.

Here the CDR3 DNA reads TGTGCCAGCAGTGAAGCGGGGAGACAAGAGACCCAGTACTTC. Protein: CASSEAGRQETQYF. This chain joins TRBV6-6 and TRBJ2-5, with 7 bases fitting TRBD2. Unmatched junction bases numbered 5, after V lost 5 bases and J lost 2 bases. The CDR3 covers 14 residues. Germline CDR1 is MNHNY and CDR2 is SVGAGI (reference sequence).

For the CDR3, the DNA is TGTGCCAGTAGTATGGGGCAGGGTAGCAATCAGCCCCAGCATTTT. Translation: CASSMGQGSNQPQHF. V is TRBV19 and J is TRBJ1-5, with a tentative D call TRBD1 (5 bases). The CDR3 is 15 amino acids. V was pared by 3 bases and J by 0 bases, with 9 bases between. Germline CDR1 is LNHDA and CDR2 is SQIVND (reference sequence).

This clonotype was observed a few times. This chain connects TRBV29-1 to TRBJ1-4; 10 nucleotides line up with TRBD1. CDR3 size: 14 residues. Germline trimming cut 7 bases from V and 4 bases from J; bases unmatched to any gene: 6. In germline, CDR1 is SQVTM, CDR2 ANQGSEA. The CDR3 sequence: CSGRQGASNEKLFF. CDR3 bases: TGCAGCGGACGACAGGGGGCAAGTAATGAAAAACTGTTTTTT. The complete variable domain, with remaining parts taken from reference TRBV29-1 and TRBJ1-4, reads SAVISQKPSRDICQRGTSLTIQCQVDSQVTMMFWYRQQPGQSLTLIATANQGSEATYESGFVIDKFPISRPNLTFSTLTVSNMSPEDSSIYLCSGRQGASNEKLFFGSGTQLSVL.

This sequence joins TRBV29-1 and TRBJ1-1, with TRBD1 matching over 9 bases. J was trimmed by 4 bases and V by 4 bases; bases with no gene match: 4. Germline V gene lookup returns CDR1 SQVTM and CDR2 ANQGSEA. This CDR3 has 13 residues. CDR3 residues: CSVATGGGTEAFF. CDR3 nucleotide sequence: TGCAGCGTTGCGACAGGGGGAGGCACTGAAGCTTTCTTT.

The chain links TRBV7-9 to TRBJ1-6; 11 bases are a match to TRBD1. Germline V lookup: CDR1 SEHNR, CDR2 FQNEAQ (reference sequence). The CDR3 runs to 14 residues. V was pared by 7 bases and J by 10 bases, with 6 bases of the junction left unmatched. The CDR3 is CASTRDRGSSPLHF. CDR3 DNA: TGTGCCAGCACCAGGGACAGGGGGTCGTCACCCCTCCACTTT.

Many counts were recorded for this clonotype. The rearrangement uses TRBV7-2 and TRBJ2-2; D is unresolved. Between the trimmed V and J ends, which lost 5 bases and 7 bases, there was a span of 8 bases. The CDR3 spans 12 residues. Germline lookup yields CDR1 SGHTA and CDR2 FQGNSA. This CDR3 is CASSLTRGELFF. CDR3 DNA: TGTGCCAGCAGCCTAACCCGCGGGGAGCTGTTTTTT.

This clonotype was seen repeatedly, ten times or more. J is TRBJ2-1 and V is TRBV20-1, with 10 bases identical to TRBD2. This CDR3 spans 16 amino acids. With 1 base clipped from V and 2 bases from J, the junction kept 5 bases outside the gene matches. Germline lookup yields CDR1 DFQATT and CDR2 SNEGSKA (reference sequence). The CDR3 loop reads CSARVASGGAYNEQFF. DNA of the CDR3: TGCAGTGCTAGAGTGGCTAGCGGGGGAGCCTACAATGAGCAGTTCTTC.

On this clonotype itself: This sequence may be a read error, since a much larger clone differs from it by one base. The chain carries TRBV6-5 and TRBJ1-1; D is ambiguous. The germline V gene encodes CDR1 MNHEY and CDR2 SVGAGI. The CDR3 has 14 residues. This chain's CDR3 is CASGRGLENTEASF. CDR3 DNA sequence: TGTGCCAGCGGGCGTGGGTTGGAGAACACTGAAGCTTCCTTT.